The 28 T cell receptor beta chains in this list originate from one sample, sequenced in a study of cytomegalovirus exposure and HLA in healthy donors. Assay: immunoSEQ multiplex PCR; the TCRdb copy retains only in-frame clones and omits some. The sample gives over 150,000 clones, around 85% of which show up once; approximately 5% is in the top ten. Sequencing was done on a sample of PBMCs. These receptors were taken from a woman in her 30s in good health and CMV-seronegative.

The chain carries TRBV9 and TRBJ2-7, with TRBD1 matching over 8 bases. CDR1 and CDR2 (germline): SGDLS, YYNGEE. This CDR3 comprises 13 residues. After removal of 3 bases from V and 6 bases from J, the junction contained 5 bases not matched to a gene. The CDR3 loop is CASSDTTGGEQYF. The CDR3 coding sequence is TGTGCCAGCAGCGACACCACAGGGGGCGAGCAGTACTTC.

The chain recombines TRBV28 with TRBJ2-5; D not certain. CDR1 is MDHEN and CDR2 is SYDVKM in the germline V gene. The V end lost 7 bases, the J end lost 1 base, and 10 bases lay between the germline ends. The CDR3 is 13 amino acids. The CDR3 sequence is CASTLGFQETQYF. The CDR3 DNA reads TGTGCCAGCACGCTCGGTTTCCAAGAGACCCAGTACTTC.

This chain uses TRBV7-8 with TRBJ2-7; 11 bases are a match to TRBD2. Germline CDR1 reads SGHVS; CDR2 reads FQNEAQ. The length of the CDR3 is 14 residues. The V and J ends lost 6 bases and 2 bases, in that order; junction bases with no gene match: 3. CDR3 region: CASRPGLAAYEQYF. The CDR3 coding sequence is TGTGCCAGCAGACCGGGACTAGCGGCCTACGAGCAGTACTTC.

The chain is built from TRBV28 and TRBJ1-5; 11 bases match TRBD1. Germline CDR1 and CDR2: MDHEN and SYDVKM. The CDR3 consists of 14 residues. The V segment lost 7 bases and the J segment 7 bases; nucleotides outside the gene matches: 6. CDR3 loop: CASTPGQGVQPQHF. CDR3 DNA: TGTGCCAGCACCCCGGGACAGGGGGTCCAGCCCCAGCATTTT. Full variable domain (missing parts from reference TRBV28 and TRBJ1-5): DVKVTQSSRYLVKRTGEKVFLECVQDMDHENMFWYRQDPGLGLRLIYFSYDVKMKEKGDIPEGYSVSREKKERFSLILESASTNQTSMYLCASTPGQGVQPQHFGDGTRLSIL.

The gene calls are TRBV11-2 and TRBJ1-5; TRBD1 aligns across 12 bases. CDR1 and CDR2 from the germline V gene are SGHAT and FQNNGV. The CDR3 length is 17 residues. Trimming at V came to 2 bases and at J to 1 base, leaving 3 bases not matched to a gene. CDR3 loop: CASSLRGTGGSNQPQHF. DNA of the CDR3: TGTGCCAGCAGCTTACGAGGGACAGGGGGCAGCAATCAGCCCCAGCATTTT.

V is TRBV6-5 and J is TRBJ2-1, with a possible D match to TRBD1 (5 bases). The germline V gene has CDR1 MNHEY and CDR2 SVGAGI. Deletions cut 2 bases from V and 2 bases from J, with 7 bases between. The CDR3 is 14 amino acids. CDR3 in amino acids: CASSYGATYNEQFF. Written as DNA, the CDR3 is TGTGCCAGCAGTTACGGGGCTACCTACAATGAGCAGTTCTTC.

The gene calls are TRBV7-2 and TRBJ2-7, with TRBD2 matching over 14 bases. The V segment lost 1 base and the J segment 6 bases; nucleotides outside the gene matches: 5. In germline, CDR1 is SGHTA, CDR2 FQGNSA. The CDR3 has 16 residues. DNA of the CDR3: TGTGCCAGCAGCTTAGTGGGACTAGCGGGAGCGGGCGAGCAGTACTTC. This encodes CASSLVGLAGAGEQYF.

This clone showed up just once. This chain uses TRBV5-1 with TRBJ1-2, with D hard to call. The germline V gene has CDR1 SGHRS and CDR2 YFSETQ. V lost 4 bases, J lost 5 bases, and 18 bases lay in between. The CDR3 loop spans 15 amino acids. The CDR3 DNA sequence: TGCGCCAGCAGCCCGGTCTGGGGATCGGATTATGGCTACACCTTC. Its translation is CASSPVWGSDYGYTF.

The chain carries TRBV30 and TRBJ2-5, with D perhaps matching TRBD2 (5 bases). The CDR3 is made up of 12 amino acids. CDR1 GTSNPN and CDR2 SVGIG come from the germline V gene (reference sequence). Deletions cut 5 bases from V and 5 bases from J, with 12 bases between. The CDR3 loop reads CAWDGVRETQYF. The CDR3 DNA reads TGTGCCTGGGACGGGGTGAGGGAGACCCAGTACTTC. Full variable domain (outside the CDR3, taken from reference TRBV30 and TRBJ2-5): SQTIHQWPATLVQPVGSPLSLECTVEGTSNPNLYWYRQAAGRGLQLLFYSVGIGQISSEVPQNLSASRPQDRQFILSSKKLLLSDSGFYLCAWDGVRETQYFGPGTRLLVL.

The chain recombines TRBV27 with TRBJ2-2, with D tentatively TRBD2 (6 bases). CDR3 length: 16 amino acids. Germline V lookup: CDR1 MNHEY, CDR2 SMNVEV (reference sequence). The germline V and J ends were trimmed by 3 bases and 4 bases, with 15 bases remaining between them. The CDR3 nucleotides read TGTGCCAGCAGTTTCATCCGGGGGTCGAGCACCGGGGAGCTGTTTTTT. Encoded protein: CASSFIRGSSTGELFF.

This sequence joins TRBV7-2 and TRBJ2-2; the match to TRBD1 covers 7 bases. There are 16 residues in the CDR3. V lost 2 bases, J lost 6 bases, and 9 bases stayed unmatched. Germline V gene data show CDR1 as SGHTA and CDR2 as FQGNSA. As DNA, the CDR3 is TGTGCCAGCAGCTTACAACAGGGGATTCTCCCCGGGGAGCTGTTTTTT. This sequence encodes CASSLQQGILPGELFF.

V is TRBV6-5 and J is TRBJ2-7; 13 nucleotides agree with TRBD2. J lost 2 bases, V lost 6 bases, and 4 bases had no gene match. The CDR3 spans 15 residues. Germline lookup yields CDR1 MNHEY and CDR2 SVGAGI. CDR3: CASSRGTSGTYEQYF. As DNA, the CDR3 is TGTGCCAGCAGCCGCGGGACTAGCGGGACCTACGAGCAGTACTTC.

V and J are TRBV4-3 and TRBJ1-1; D is perhaps TRBD1 (6 bases). CDR1 and CDR2 from the germline V gene are LGHNA and YSLEER. There are 15 residues in the CDR3. The germline V and J ends were trimmed by 1 base and 5 bases, with 14 bases remaining between them. DNA for the CDR3: TGCGCCAGCAGCCAAGTGCAGGGTAGGGGGACTGAAGCTTTCTTT. This gives the protein CASSQVQGRGTEAFF.

This chain links TRBV20-1 with TRBJ2-7, with TRBD1 matching 11 bases. Germline lookup yields CDR1 DFQATT and CDR2 SNEGSKA (reference sequence). CDR3 length: 11 residues. V shed 5 bases, J shed 7 bases, and the junction held 1 base outside the gene matches. The CDR3 nucleotides read TGCAGTGCTGGGGACAGGGGGGAGCAGTACTTC. Translating it yields CSAGDRGEQYF.

The chain recombines TRBV19 with TRBJ1-2; 11 bases are shared with TRBD1. This CDR3 has 14 residues. Germline V CDR1 and CDR2: LNHDA, SQIVND (reference sequence). Losses at the gene ends were 5 bases for V and 5 bases for J; bases not matched to a gene: 4. CDR3 DNA sequence: TGTGCCAGTAGTCCTGGACAGGGGGCGTATGGCTACACCTTC. This sequence encodes CASSPGQGAYGYTF.

This clone is a singleton in its sample. The V gene is TRBV2, the J gene TRBJ2-1; possibly TRBD2 for D (6 bases). Germline V gene lookup returns CDR1 SNHLY and CDR2 FYNNEI. The CDR3 length is 12 residues. Trimming removed 5 bases from V and 8 bases from J, with 10 bases in between. The CDR3 loop is CASSILADEQFF. The CDR3 DNA reads as TGTGCCAGCAGTATACTAGCCGATGAGCAGTTCTTC.

The sample holds one count of this clone. The rearrangement joins TRBV7-2 to TRBJ2-1, with D perhaps matching TRBD2 (6 bases). CDR3 size: 13 residues. From germline, CDR1 is SGHTA and CDR2 FQGNSA. V lost 6 bases and J lost 6, with 12 bases in between. CDR3 protein: CASRRGTSNEQFF. The CDR3 DNA is TGTGCCAGCAGGCGCGGGACTTCCAATGAGCAGTTCTTC.

The chain has TRBV19 and TRBJ2-2, with TRBD1 identical over 11 bases. Trimming at V came to 3 bases and at J to 4 bases, leaving 4 bases not matched to a gene. The CDR3 contains 16 residues. Germline V gene lookup returns CDR1 LNHDA and CDR2 SQIVND (reference sequence). This CDR3 reads CASSIKGTGGTGELFF. The DNA for the CDR3 is TGTGCCAGTAGTATCAAAGGGACAGGGGGCACCGGGGAGCTGTTTTTT.

The V call is TRBV5-6, the J call TRBJ2-1; 8 positions agree with TRBD1. Germline values: CDR1 SGHDT, CDR2 YYEEEE. CDR3 size: 14 residues. V lost 4 bases and J lost 4; bases outside the gene matches: 4. CDR3 sequence: CASSGGQGYNEQFF. The CDR3 DNA sequence: TGTGCCAGCAGCGGCGGACAGGGATACAATGAGCAGTTCTTC.

The chain is built from TRBV7-6 and TRBJ2-5, with TRBD2 matching 7 bases. This CDR3 is built from 13 residues. V gave up 11 bases and J gave up 5 bases; unmatched junction bases: 11. Looked up from germline, CDR1 is SGHVS and CDR2 is FNYEAQ. Written as DNA, the CDR3 is TGTGCCTCGGGTCCGGGGGGTGAGGAGACCCAGTACTTC. Protein sequence: CASGPGGEETQYF.

The rearrangement links TRBV27 to TRBJ1-1, with D possibly matching TRBD1 (6 bases). Germline CDR1 is MNHEY and CDR2 is SMNVEV (reference sequence). V lost 2 bases and J 4 bases, leaving 8 bases between the germline ends. This CDR3 is 13 amino acids long. CDR3: CASSLEGGTEAFF. CDR3 nucleotide sequence: TGTGCCAGCAGTTTAGAAGGGGGCACTGAAGCTTTCTTT.

The chain has TRBV27 and TRBJ1-2; tentatively, D is TRBD1 (5 bases). V was shortened by 0 bases and J by 5 bases, with 10 bases between the two germline ends. In germline, CDR1 is MNHEY, CDR2 SMNVEV (reference sequence). This CDR3 is 14 amino acids long. The CDR3 nucleotides are TGTGCCAGCAGTTTATCGATCAGGGCATATGGCTACACCTTC. Amino acid sequence: CASSLSIRAYGYTF.

The chain employs TRBV5-6 and TRBJ1-2; D is perhaps TRBD1 (5 bases). This CDR3 is built from 15 residues. Trimming cost V 0 bases and J 3 bases, with 12 bases left between them. Germline lookup yields CDR1 SGHDT and CDR2 YYEEEE. The CDR3 DNA is TGTGCCAGCAGCTTGGCTGGGGGGGTCGACTATGGCTACACCTTC. Its protein is CASSLAGGVDYGYTF.

V usage is TRBV4-2 and J usage is TRBJ2-5; tentative D call: TRBD2 (6 bases). The ends were cut back, 0 bases at V and 5 bases at J, with 19 bases in the middle. This CDR3 is built from 17 residues. CDR1 is LGHNA, CDR2 YNFKEQ, per germline. The CDR3 sequence is CASSQEPAGSLKETQYF. CDR3 in DNA: TGTGCCAGCAGCCAAGAACCCGCGGGGTCTCTAAAGGAGACCCAGTACTTC.

This chain's CDR3 is CASSAITTGELFF. The CDR3 bases are TGTGCCAGCAGCGCTATTACCACCGGGGAGCTGTTTTTT. This chain connects TRBV7-6 to TRBJ2-2, with D uncertain. This CDR3 is 13 amino acids long. Between the trimmed V and J ends, which lost 5 bases and 4 bases, there was a span of 8 bases. Germline V gene lookup returns CDR1 SGHVS and CDR2 FNYEAQ.

The rearrangement joins TRBV11-2 to TRBJ1-3; TRBD1 might be the D (6 bases). Trimming pared 1 base from V and 0 bases from J, leaving 16 bases between. The length of the CDR3 is 18 residues. The V gene's germline CDR1 is SGHAT and CDR2 FQNNGV. In nucleotides, the CDR3 is TGTGCCAGCAGCTTAGTACGGACAGCGTTCGACTCTGGAAACACCATATATTTT. It specifies CASSLVRTAFDSGNTIYF.

This clone appeared a single time. The V gene is TRBV9, the J gene TRBJ2-1; D might be TRBD1 (7 bases). This CDR3 has 16 amino acids. The V gene lost 3 bases and the J gene lost 7 bases, with 20 bases spanning the gap. Germline V gives CDR1 SGDLS, CDR2 YYNGEE. The CDR3 sequence: CASSEGSRGVLNEQFF. The CDR3 bases are TGTGCCAGCAGCGAGGGGAGCAGGGGGGTGTTGAATGAGCAGTTCTTC.

The chain joins TRBV30 to TRBJ2-3; TRBD2 aligns across 9 bases. The CDR3 spans 15 residues. Per the germline V gene, CDR1 is GTSNPN and CDR2 is SVGIG (reference sequence). V lost 0 bases to trimming and J lost 2 bases; unmatched junction nucleotides: 3. In DNA, the CDR3 is TGTGCCTGGAGTGTGGGACTAGCTTACACAGATACGCAGTATTTT. Encoded protein: CAWSVGLAYTDTQYF.